These T cell receptor beta chains were read from a single sample in a study of cytomegalovirus exposure and HLA in healthy donors. Data came from immunoSEQ multiplex PCR; TCRdb stores just in-frame clones and leaves some out. Of around 150,000 clones in the sample, around 80% were seen once. The sample taken for sequencing was PBMCs. The receptors stem from a male donor in good health and CMV-seropositive. Both conserved end residues are part of each CDR3. D genes are given only for firm matches. A row's size may be missing; if present it is once, few, many or a size class.

CDR3nt	CDR3aa	d_gene	v_gene	j_gene	abundance
TGTGCCGGCGGTGCCTCCGGGGCCAACGTCCTGACTTTC	CAGGASGANVLTF	-	TRBV28	TRBJ2-6	-
TGTGCCTATCAGCGGACCAGCTCCTACAATGAGCAGTTCTTC	CAYQRTSSYNEQFF	-	TRBV30	TRBJ2-1	-
TGTGCCAGCAGCCGGGGGACTAGCGGGATCTACGAGCAGTACTTC	CASSRGTSGIYEQYF	TRBD2	TRBV13	TRBJ2-7	-
TGTGCCAGCAGCTTAGCGCTAACAGACTATGGCTACACCTTC	CASSLALTDYGYTF	-	TRBV7-2	TRBJ1-2	once
TGTGCCAGCAGTTCTGGACAGGGAGAAAGCAATGAGCAGTTCTTC	CASSSGQGESNEQFF	TRBD1	TRBV6-5	TRBJ2-1	-
TGCGCCAGCAGCTTCTTGGCGGGAATCCAAGAGACCCAGTACTTC	CASSFLAGIQETQYF	-	TRBV5-1	TRBJ2-5	-
TGTGCTAGTGGGGACTCAAGGGGGGAGACCCAGTACTTC	CASGDSRGETQYF	-	TRBV12-5	TRBJ2-5	-
TGTGCCATCGCGACCACGGGACTAGCGGGAGGGGGGCAGTACTTC	CAIATTGLAGGGQYF	TRBD2	TRBV10-3	TRBJ2-7	-
TGTGCCAGCAGTTGGGGCAACTATGGCTACACCTTC	CASSWGNYGYTF	-	TRBV25-1	TRBJ1-2	few
TGTGCCAGCAGTGAATTGGGCCACACTGAAGCTTTCTTT	CASSELGHTEAFF	-	TRBV25-1	TRBJ1-1	-
TGTGCCAGCAACGGAGTCGGCACTGAAGCTTTCTTT	CASNGVGTEAFF	-	TRBV13	TRBJ1-1	once